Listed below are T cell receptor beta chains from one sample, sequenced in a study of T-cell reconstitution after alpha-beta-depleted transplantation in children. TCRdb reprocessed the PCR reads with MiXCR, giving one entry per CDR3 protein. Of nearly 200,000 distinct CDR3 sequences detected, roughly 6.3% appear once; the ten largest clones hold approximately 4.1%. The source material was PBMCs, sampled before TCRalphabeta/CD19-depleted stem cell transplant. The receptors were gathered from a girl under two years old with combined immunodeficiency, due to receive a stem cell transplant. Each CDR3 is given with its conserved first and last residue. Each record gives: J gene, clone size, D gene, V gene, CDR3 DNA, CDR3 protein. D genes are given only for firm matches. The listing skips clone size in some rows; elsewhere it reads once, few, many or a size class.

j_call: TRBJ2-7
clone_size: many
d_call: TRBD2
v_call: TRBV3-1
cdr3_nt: TGTGCCAGCAGCCAAAAGCCCGGGACTAGCGGCTACGAGCAGTACTTC
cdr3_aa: CASSQKPGTSGYEQYF

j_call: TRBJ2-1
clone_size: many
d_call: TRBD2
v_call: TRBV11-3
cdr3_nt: TGTGCCAGCAAGGCTAGCGGGAGAAATGAGCAGTTCTTC
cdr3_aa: CASKASGRNEQFF

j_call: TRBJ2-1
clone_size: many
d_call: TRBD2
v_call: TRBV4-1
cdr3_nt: TGCGCCAGCAGCTCCGGGACTAGCGGGAGGGTTAATGAGCAGTTCTTC
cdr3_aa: CASSSGTSGRVNEQFF

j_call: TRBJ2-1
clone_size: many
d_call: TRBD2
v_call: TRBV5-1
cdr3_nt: TGCGCCAGCAGCCCATGGGGTAGCGGGAGATTTAGGGATGAGCAGTTCTTC
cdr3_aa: CASSPWGSGRFRDEQFF

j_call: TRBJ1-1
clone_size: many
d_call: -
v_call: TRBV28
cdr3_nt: TGTGCCAGCAGGGGGGACACCCCGAACACTGAAGCTTTCTTT
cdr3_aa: CASRGDTPNTEAFF

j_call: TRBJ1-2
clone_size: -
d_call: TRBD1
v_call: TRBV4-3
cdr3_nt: TGCGCCAGCAGCCAAGATGGGGACAGGGGAGTTAACTATGGCTACACCTTC
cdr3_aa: CASSQDGDRGVNYGYTF

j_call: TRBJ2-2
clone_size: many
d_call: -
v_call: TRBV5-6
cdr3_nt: TGTGCCAGCAGCTTGCAACTGGAGAACACCGGGGAGCTGTTTTTT
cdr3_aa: CASSLQLENTGELFF

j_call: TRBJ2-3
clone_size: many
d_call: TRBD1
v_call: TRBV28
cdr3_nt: TGTGCCAGCAGAGTTACGGAGGGGTACAGGGGGCCGGTAGATACGCAGTATTTT
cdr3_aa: CASRVTEGYRGPVDTQYF

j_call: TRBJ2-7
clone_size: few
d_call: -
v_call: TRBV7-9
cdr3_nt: TGTGCCAGCAGCCACGACTTGTTTAGCGAGCAGTACTTC
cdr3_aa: CASSHDLFSEQYF

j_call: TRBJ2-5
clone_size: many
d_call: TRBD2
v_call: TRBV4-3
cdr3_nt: TGCGCCAGCAGCCAAGATCGCCATGCGTGTGCGGGAGGAATCCAAGAGACCCAGTACTTC
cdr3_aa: CASSQDRHACAGGIQETQYF

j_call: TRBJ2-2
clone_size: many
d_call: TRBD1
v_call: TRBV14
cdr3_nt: TGTGCCAGCAGCCACTGGGGACAGTCGAACACCGGGGAGCTGTTTTTT
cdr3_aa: CASSHWGQSNTGELFF

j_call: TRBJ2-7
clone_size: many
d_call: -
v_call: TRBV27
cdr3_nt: TGTGCCAGCGGCAATCTACAGGGCTTCGAGCAGTACTTC
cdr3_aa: CASGNLQGFEQYF

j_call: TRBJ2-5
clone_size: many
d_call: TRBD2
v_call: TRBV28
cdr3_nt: TGTGCCAGCAGTTTCCTGCGGGGGGCCCAGTACTTC
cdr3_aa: CASSFLRGAQYF

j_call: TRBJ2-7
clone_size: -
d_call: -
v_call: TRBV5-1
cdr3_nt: TGCGCCAGCAGCTTGTGGGTCCAGACTCCTGCCTACGAGCAGTACTTC
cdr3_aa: CASSLWVQTPAYEQYF

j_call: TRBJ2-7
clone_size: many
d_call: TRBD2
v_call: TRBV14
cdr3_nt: TGTGCCAGCAGCCACCAGCGGGAAGAGGAGCAGTACTTC
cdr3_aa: CASSHQREEEQYF

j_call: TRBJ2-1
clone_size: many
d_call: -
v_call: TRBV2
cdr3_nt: TGTGCCAGCGGAAATTACGAGCAGTTCTTC
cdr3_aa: CASGNYEQFF

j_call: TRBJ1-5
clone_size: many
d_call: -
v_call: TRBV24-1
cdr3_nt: TGTGCCACCAGAGAGGGCGGCGGTAGCAATCAGCCCCAGCATTTT
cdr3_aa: CATREGGGSNQPQHF

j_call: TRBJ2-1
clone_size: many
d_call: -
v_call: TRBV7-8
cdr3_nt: TGTGCCAGCAGCTTAGTGTCCGGGAGTGTGCAGTTCTTC
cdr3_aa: CASSLVSGSVQFF

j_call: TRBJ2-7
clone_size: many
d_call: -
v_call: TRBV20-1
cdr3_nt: TGCAGTGCTAGAGCCCCTCCGGTATACGAGCAGTACTTC
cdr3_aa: CSARAPPVYEQYF

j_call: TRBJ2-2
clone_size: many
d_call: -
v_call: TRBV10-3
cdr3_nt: TGTGCCATCAGGGAGATAGCGGAAACCGGGGAGCTGTTTTTT
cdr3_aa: CAIREIAETGELFF

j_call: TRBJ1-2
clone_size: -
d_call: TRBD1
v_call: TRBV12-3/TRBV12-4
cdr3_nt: TGTGCCAGCAGTTTCTACTACAGGGGAACTCGGGGCTACACCTTC
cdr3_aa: CASSFYYRGTRGYTF

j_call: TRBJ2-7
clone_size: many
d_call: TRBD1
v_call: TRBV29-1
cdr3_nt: TGCAGCGTGGTGACAGGGGGATTTTCCTACGAGCAGTACTTC
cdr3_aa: CSVVTGGFSYEQYF

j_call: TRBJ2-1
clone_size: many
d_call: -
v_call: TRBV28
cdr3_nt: TGTGCCAGCAGCTCGGTACACTCCTACAATGAGCAGTTCTTC
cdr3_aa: CASSSVHSYNEQFF

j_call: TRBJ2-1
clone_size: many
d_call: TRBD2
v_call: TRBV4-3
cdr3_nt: TGCGCCAGCAGCCAAGATTCCCTAGCGGGGGGGTACTACAATGAGCAGTTCTTC
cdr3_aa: CASSQDSLAGGYYNEQFF

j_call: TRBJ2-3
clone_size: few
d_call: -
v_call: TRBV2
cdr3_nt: TGTGCCAGCAGTGGGGAGTTCACAGATACGCAGTATTTT
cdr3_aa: CASSGEFTDTQYF

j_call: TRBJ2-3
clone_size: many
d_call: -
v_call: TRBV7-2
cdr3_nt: TGTGCCAGCAGCGAAGGGGCCTCTAGCACAGATACGCAGTATTTT
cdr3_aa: CASSEGASSTDTQYF

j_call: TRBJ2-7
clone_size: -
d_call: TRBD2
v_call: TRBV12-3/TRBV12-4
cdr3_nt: TGTGCCATCTGTGGGAGCGGGAGCTACGAGCAGTACTTC
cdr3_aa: CAICGSGSYEQYF

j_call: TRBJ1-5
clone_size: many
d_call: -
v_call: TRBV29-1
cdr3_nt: TGCAGCGCGAGGATAGAGGGCAATCAGCCCCAGCATTTT
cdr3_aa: CSARIEGNQPQHF

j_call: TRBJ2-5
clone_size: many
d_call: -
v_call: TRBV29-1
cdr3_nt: TGCAGCGTTGAAGATTGGGGCGCGGGCGAGACCCAGTACTTC
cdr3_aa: CSVEDWGAGETQYF

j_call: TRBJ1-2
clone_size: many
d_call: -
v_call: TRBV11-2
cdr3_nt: TGTGCCAGCAGCTTACACCAGAATACAGGGAACTATGGCTACACCTTC
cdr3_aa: CASSLHQNTGNYGYTF

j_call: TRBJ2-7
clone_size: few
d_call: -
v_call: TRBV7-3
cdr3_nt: TGTGCCAGCAGCTTAATCTCGGTAGAGACAGGCCACTACGAGCAGTACTTC
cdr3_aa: CASSLISVETGHYEQYF

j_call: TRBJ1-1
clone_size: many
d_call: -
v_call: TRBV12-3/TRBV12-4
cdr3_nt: TGTGCCAGCAGTCCGGAGTACACGTACACTGAAGCTTTCTTT
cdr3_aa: CASSPEYTYTEAFF

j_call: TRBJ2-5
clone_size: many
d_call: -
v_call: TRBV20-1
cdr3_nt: TGCAGTGCTAGTACCTCCGGGGAGACCCAGTACTTC
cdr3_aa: CSASTSGETQYF

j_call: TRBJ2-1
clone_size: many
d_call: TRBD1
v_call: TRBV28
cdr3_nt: TGTGCCAGCAGCCCGACAGGGACCGCTAATGAGCAGTTCTTC
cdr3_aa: CASSPTGTANEQFF

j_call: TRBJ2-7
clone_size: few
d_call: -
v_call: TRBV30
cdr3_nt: TGTGCCTGGAGGGTAAGGGGCCTCCGGGGCTACGAGCAGTACTTC
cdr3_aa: CAWRVRGLRGYEQYF

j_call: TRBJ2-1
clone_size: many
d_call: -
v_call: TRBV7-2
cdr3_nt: TGTGCCAGCAGCTTAGGCGGGGTCGACTACAATGAGCAGTTCTTC
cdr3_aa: CASSLGGVDYNEQFF

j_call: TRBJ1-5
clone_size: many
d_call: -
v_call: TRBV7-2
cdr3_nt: TGTGCCAGCAGCTTAGTACCTTATAGCAATCAGCCCCAGCATTTT
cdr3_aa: CASSLVPYSNQPQHF

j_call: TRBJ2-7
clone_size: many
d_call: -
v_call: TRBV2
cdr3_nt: TGTGCCAGCGGAGACACCTTCTCCTACGAGCAGTACTTC
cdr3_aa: CASGDTFSYEQYF

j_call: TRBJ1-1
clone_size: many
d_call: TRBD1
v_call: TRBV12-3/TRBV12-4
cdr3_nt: TGTGCCAGCAGTTTGCGGACAGGGAGGACTGAAGCTTTCTTT
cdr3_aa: CASSLRTGRTEAFF

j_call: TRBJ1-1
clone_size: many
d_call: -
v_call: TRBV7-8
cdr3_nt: TGTGCCAGCAGCTCCGAGGTCAATCCCAGCACTGAAGCTTTCTTT
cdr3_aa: CASSSEVNPSTEAFF

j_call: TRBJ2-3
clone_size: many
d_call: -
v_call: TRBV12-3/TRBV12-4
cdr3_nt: TGTGCCAGCAGTTTAAAGGTCCTCCACTGGGGCACAGATACGCAGTATTTT
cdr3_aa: CASSLKVLHWGTDTQYF

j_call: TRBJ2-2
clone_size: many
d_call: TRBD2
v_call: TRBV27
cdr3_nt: TGTGCCAGCAGTTTTGGTCTAGCGGGAGGCTGGACCGGGGAGCTGTTTTTT
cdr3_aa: CASSFGLAGGWTGELFF

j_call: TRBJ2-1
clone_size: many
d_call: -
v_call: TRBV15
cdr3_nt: TGTGCCACCCGACGTGTTGACAGTTACAATGAGCAGTTCTTC
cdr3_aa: CATRRVDSYNEQFF

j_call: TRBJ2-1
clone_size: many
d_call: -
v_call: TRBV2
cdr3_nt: TGTGCCAGCAACAGAAGGTTGGGAAGCGGCTCCTACAATGAGCAGTTCTTC
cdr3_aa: CASNRRLGSGSYNEQFF

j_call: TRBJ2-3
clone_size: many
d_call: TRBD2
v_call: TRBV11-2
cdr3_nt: TGTGCCAGCAGCTTTCTCTCGGGAGGGCTAATCGGGGCAGATACGCAGTATTTT
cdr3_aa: CASSFLSGGLIGADTQYF

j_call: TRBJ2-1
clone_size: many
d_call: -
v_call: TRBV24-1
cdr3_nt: TGTGCCACCAGTGAGTTCGATGAGCAGTTCTTC
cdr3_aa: CATSEFDEQFF

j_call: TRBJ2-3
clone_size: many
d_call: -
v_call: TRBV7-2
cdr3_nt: TGTGCCAGCAGCCCTACAGGGACTAGCACAGATACGCAGTATTTT
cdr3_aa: CASSPTGTSTDTQYF

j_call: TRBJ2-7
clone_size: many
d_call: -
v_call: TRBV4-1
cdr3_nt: TGCGCCAGCAGCCAAGGACGAATCCCTCCCTACGAGCAGTACTTC
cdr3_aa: CASSQGRIPPYEQYF

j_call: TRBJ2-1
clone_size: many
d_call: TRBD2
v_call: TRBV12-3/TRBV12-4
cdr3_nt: TGTGCCAGCAGCCAAGGGCTAGCGGCTGAGCAGTTCTTC
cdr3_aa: CASSQGLAAEQFF

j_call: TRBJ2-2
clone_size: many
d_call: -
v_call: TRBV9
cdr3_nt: TGTGCCAGCAGCGTAAACGCCCGGACGAACACCGGGGAGCTGTTTTTT
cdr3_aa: CASSVNARTNTGELFF

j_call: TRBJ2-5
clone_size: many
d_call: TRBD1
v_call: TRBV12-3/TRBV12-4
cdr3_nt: TGTGCCAGCAGTAAGACAGGGGTCGAGACCCAGTACTTC
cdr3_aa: CASSKTGVETQYF

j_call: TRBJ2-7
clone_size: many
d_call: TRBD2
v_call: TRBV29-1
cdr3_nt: TGCAGCGTTGATCAAACTAGCGGAGAAGGCGAGCAGTACTTC
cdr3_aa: CSVDQTSGEGEQYF

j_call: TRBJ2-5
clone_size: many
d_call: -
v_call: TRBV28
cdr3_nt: TGTGCCAGCACCCCCCTGACAGGAACCCAAGAGACCCAGTACTTC
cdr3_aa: CASTPLTGTQETQYF

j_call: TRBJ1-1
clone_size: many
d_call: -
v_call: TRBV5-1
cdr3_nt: TGCGCCAGCAGCTTGTCGGCAAAGGGGTTGCCTGAAGCTTTCTTT
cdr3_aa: CASSLSAKGLPEAFF

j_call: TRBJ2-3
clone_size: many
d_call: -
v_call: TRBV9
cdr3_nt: TGTGCCAGCAGCGCATCTACAGATACGCAGTATTTT
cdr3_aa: CASSASTDTQYF